This T cell receptor (beta chain) originates from a study of blood T cell repertoires in COVID-19. Study details: Acute and convalescent COVID-19 specimens originated in the United States, Italy and Spain. In each case, the material was cDNA or gDNA derived from T cells, B-cell-depleted T cells, or PBMCs.

Authors' methods: Nucleated cell number was recorded as an estimate derived from reference gene primer amplification. Clones were sequenced by immunoSEQ multiplex PCR, and TCRdb holds only the in-frame ones, with some missing. V, J and clone size were drawn from that table, and D and trimming were deduced from the DNA. This table holds around 100,000 clones, roughly four fifths found once. The CDR3 contains 14 residues. Germline assignment: CDR1 MNHEY and CDR2 SMNVEV (reference sequence). Deletions cut 2 bases from V and 0 bases from J, with 7 bases between. The V and J genes are TRBV27 and TRBJ1-2, with D unresolved. Sequenced input: peripheral blood. This sequence was found in a man aged 65-85 years with active or convalescent COVID-19. The CDR3 loop is CASSLGLANYGYTF. The CDR3, as DNA: TGTGCCAGCAGTTTAGGCCTAGCTAACTATGGCTACACCTTC.